This section outlines one TCR beta chain sequence together with its context. This clone was counted only a few times. What antigen it recognizes has not been identified. Base qualities were left out, and no much larger clone turns up one base away. Trimming accounts for 3 bases at V and 5 bases at J, while the number of junction bases matched to no gene is 9. Reading from cysteine to phenylalanine, the CDR3 counts 17 amino acids. Just CDR3 DNA is preserved here, 51 bases in frame from base 1. The germline V gene supplies CDR1 SGHRS and CDR2 YFSETQ. TCRbeta CDR3 regions were amplified from genomic DNA by means of the immunoSEQ Assay, a bias-controlled multiplex PCR. The paper's processing steps were these. The number of nucleated cells in each sample was estimated by amplification of reference gene primers within the assay. To quantify the absolute abundance of each unique TCRbeta CDR3 rearrangement, sequence reads were collapsed and filtered. Productive Simpson clonality was computed per sample as the square root of Simpson's diversity index over productive rearrangements. TCRdb carries this immuneACCESS record with in-frame sequences only. Its versions omit some clonotypes, under half of them owing to an unresolved V gene in the studies checked, with the rest unexplained. V and J calls and clone size are given by that table; D and trimming were obtained from the DNA. This sample lists roughly 49,000 clones; 85% to 95% were detected once. Of the sample, around 10% is held by the ten largest clones.

The data stem from a study of blood T cell repertoires in COVID-19 (dated by TCRdb to about 2020). Turning to the overall study: The collaborator samples originated in the United States, Italy and Spain and spanned the acute and convalescent phases of COVID-19. The prospective study material was composed of cDNA or gDNA derived from T cells, B-cell-depleted T cells, or PBMCs. The dataset comprised deeply sampled blood TCRbeta repertoires from subjects exposed to, actively infected with, or recovered from COVID-19. The repertoires were made available in a free public database intended to serve as a resource for research on the immune response to SARS-CoV-2. The samples were drawn from two sources: the first 160 participants of the ongoing ImmuneRACE study, and 1,254 subjects contributed by 6 global collaborators. A de-identified subject ID, COVID-19 status, age in years and sex were almost always included in the sample metadata. Where available, HLA class I and class II types were obtained from metadata supplied by the sample provider rather than from assay-based typing.

Study-wide conclusions, independent of this receptor: How much clinical and demographic metadata was included differed by source and by participant, and the metadata was provided uncurated.

Each collaborating institution followed its own protocols to collect whole blood in K2EDTA tubes. For TCRbeta analysis, collaborator samples were shipped as frozen whole blood, as isolated PBMCs, or as DNA extracted from either sample type. In this chain, TRBV5-1 is recombined with TRBJ1-6; TRBD1 fits 9 bases in the junction. The source material was peripheral blood. This receptor was taken from a woman at least 80 years old with acute or convalescent COVID-19. DNA sequence: TGCGCCAGCAGCTCGTCCCGGACAGGGGACAATAATTCACCCCTCCACTTT. Translation gives CASSSSRTGDNNSPLHF.